This record looks at one TCR beta chain sequence and its context. Antigen specificity is unknown. Measured with immunoSEQ multiplex PCR; TCRdb has only the in-frame clones, and not every one. The sample has about 36,000 clones, about 94% seen once; the top ten hold 0.55% to 0.85%. Donors were patients with active juvenile idiopathic arthritis. Germline lookup yields CDR1 SGHVS and CDR2 FQNEAQ. The V end was cut by 1 base, the J end by 6 bases, with 7 bases between. This CDR3 contains 13 residues. This record belongs to a study of circulating and synovial CD4+ cells in juvenile arthritis. Findings and limits, study-wide: Compared with bulk blood, circulating pathogenic-like lymphocytes shared substantially more CDR3 sequences with synovial T cells. Bulk blood CD4 samples held at least an order of magnitude more or fewer genomes than CPL. Some such blood samples were as oligoclonal as synovium.

The source of this sequence is a human donor with juvenile idiopathic arthritis. The specimen sequenced was CD4+ T cells from blood. The V gene is TRBV7-8, the J gene TRBJ2-1, with D maybe TRBD2 (5 bases). In nucleotides, the CDR3 is TGTGCCAGCAGCTTAGGGGAGAGCAATGAGCAGTTCTTC. It is translated as CASSLGESNEQFF.